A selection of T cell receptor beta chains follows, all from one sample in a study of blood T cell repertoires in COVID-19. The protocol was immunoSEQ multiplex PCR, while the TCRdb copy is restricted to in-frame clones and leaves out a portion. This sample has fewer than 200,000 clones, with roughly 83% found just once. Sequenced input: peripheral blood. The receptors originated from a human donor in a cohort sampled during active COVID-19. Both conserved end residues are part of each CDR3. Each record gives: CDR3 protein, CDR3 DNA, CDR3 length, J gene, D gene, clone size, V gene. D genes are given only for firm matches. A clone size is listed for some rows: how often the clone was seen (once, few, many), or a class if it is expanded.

CDR3 protein: CASNPGFSYEQYF
CDR3 DNA: TGTGCCAGCAATCCGGGATTCTCCTACGAGCAGTACTTC
CDR3 length: 13
J gene: TRBJ2-7
D gene: -
clone size: -
V gene: TRBV12-3/TRBV12-4

CDR3 protein: CASSLQGSIGTLHF
CDR3 DNA: TGTGCCAGCAGCCTACAGGGCTCCATTGGGACCCTCCACTTT
CDR3 length: 14
J gene: TRBJ1-6
D gene: -
clone size: few
V gene: TRBV7-9

CDR3 protein: CASSLDQGNNGYTF
CDR3 DNA: TGTGCCAGCAGCTTGGATCAGGGAAATAATGGCTACACCTTC
CDR3 length: 14
J gene: TRBJ1-2
D gene: -
clone size: -
V gene: TRBV5-4

CDR3 protein: CASGGGGDSLYTEAFF
CDR3 DNA: TGTGCCAGTGGGGGCGGGGGAGACAGTTTGTACACTGAAGCTTTCTTT
CDR3 length: 16
J gene: TRBJ1-1
D gene: -
clone size: -
V gene: TRBV19

CDR3 protein: CASSSRRTDTQYF
CDR3 DNA: TGTGCCAGCAGCTCTCGCCGGACAGATACGCAGTATTTT
CDR3 length: 13
J gene: TRBJ2-3
D gene: -
clone size: -
V gene: TRBV7-3

CDR3 protein: CASSSRGYEQYF
CDR3 DNA: TGTGCCAGTAGTAGCAGGGGCTACGAGCAGTACTTC
CDR3 length: 12
J gene: TRBJ2-7
D gene: -
clone size: -
V gene: TRBV19

CDR3 protein: CASGPGQGTYEQYF
CDR3 DNA: TGTGCTAGTGGGCCGGGACAGGGAACGTACGAGCAGTACTTC
CDR3 length: 14
J gene: TRBJ2-7
D gene: TRBD1
clone size: -
V gene: TRBV12-5

CDR3 protein: CASSAGTDLRFNEQFF
CDR3 DNA: TGTGCCAGCAGCGCGGGGACGGACCTTAGATTTAATGAGCAGTTCTTC
CDR3 length: 16
J gene: TRBJ2-1
D gene: -
clone size: -
V gene: TRBV5-4

CDR3 protein: CASSQAAGQGAGEQYF
CDR3 DNA: TGCGCCAGCAGCCAAGCGGCAGGACAGGGGGCGGGGGAGCAGTACTTC
CDR3 length: 16
J gene: TRBJ2-7
D gene: TRBD1
clone size: -
V gene: TRBV4-3

CDR3 protein: CASSLAQGYGYTF
CDR3 DNA: TGCGCCAGCAGCTTGGCTCAGGGCTATGGCTACACCTTC
CDR3 length: 13
J gene: TRBJ1-2
D gene: -
clone size: -
V gene: TRBV5-1

CDR3 protein: CASRETGSNQPQHF
CDR3 DNA: TGTGCCAGCCGGGAGACAGGGAGCAATCAGCCCCAGCATTTT
CDR3 length: 14
J gene: TRBJ1-5
D gene: TRBD1
clone size: -
V gene: TRBV2

CDR3 protein: CASSLSTGGGETQYF
CDR3 DNA: TGTGCCAGCAGCTTAAGTACAGGGGGCGGAGAGACCCAGTACTTC
CDR3 length: 15
J gene: TRBJ2-5
D gene: TRBD1
clone size: -
V gene: TRBV7-9

CDR3 protein: CAIQTDFNQPQHF
CDR3 DNA: TGTGCCATCCAGACAGACTTCAATCAGCCCCAGCATTTT
CDR3 length: 13
J gene: TRBJ1-5
D gene: -
clone size: -
V gene: TRBV10-3

CDR3 protein: CASNPDRAGGYEQYF
CDR3 DNA: TGTGCCAGCAATCCGGACAGGGCCGGGGGATACGAGCAGTACTTC
CDR3 length: 15
J gene: TRBJ2-7
D gene: TRBD1
clone size: once
V gene: TRBV2

CDR3 protein: CASRQAGGSYNSPLHF
CDR3 DNA: TGTGCCAGTCGCCAGGCAGGGGGATCCTATAATTCACCCCTCCACTTT
CDR3 length: 16
J gene: TRBJ1-6
D gene: TRBD1
clone size: -
V gene: TRBV28

CDR3 protein: CASRGGGRRGQTMNTEAFF
CDR3 DNA: TGTGCCAGCAGAGGGGGGGGGAGAAGGGGCCAGACCATGAACACTGAAGCTTTCTTT
CDR3 length: 19
J gene: TRBJ1-1
D gene: -
clone size: -
V gene: TRBV5-4

CDR3 protein: CASSTQGGYEQYF
CDR3 DNA: TGTGCCAGTAGTACACAGGGGGGCTACGAGCAGTACTTC
CDR3 length: 13
J gene: TRBJ2-7
D gene: TRBD1
clone size: -
V gene: TRBV19

CDR3 protein: CASSPKPQFFGGSKSSGANVLTF
CDR3 DNA: TGTGCCAGCAGTCCTAAACCTCAGTTCTTTGGGGGGAGCAAAAGCTCTGGGGCCAACGTCCTGACTTTC
CDR3 length: 23
J gene: TRBJ2-6
D gene: -
clone size: -
V gene: TRBV27

CDR3 protein: CASSPVGQSPLHF
CDR3 DNA: TGTGCCAGCAGCCCGGTGGGGCAATCACCCCTCCACTTT
CDR3 length: 13
J gene: TRBJ1-6
D gene: -
clone size: few
V gene: TRBV7-9

CDR3 protein: CASSQEGRTGYFDYTF
CDR3 DNA: TGTGCCAGCAGCCAAGAGGGAAGGACGGGATATTTCGACTACACCTTC
CDR3 length: 16
J gene: TRBJ1-2
D gene: -
clone size: -
V gene: TRBV14

CDR3 protein: CASSRLTSGPTGELFF
CDR3 DNA: TGCGCCAGCAGCCGACTTACTAGCGGGCCCACCGGGGAGCTGTTTTTT
CDR3 length: 16
J gene: TRBJ2-2
D gene: TRBD2
clone size: -
V gene: TRBV4-3

CDR3 protein: CASSLGEGGQPQHF
CDR3 DNA: TGTGCCAGCAGCTTGGGGGAGGGGGGTCAGCCCCAGCATTTT
CDR3 length: 14
J gene: TRBJ1-5
D gene: -
clone size: -
V gene: TRBV5-6

CDR3 protein: CASSLTESAEAFF
CDR3 DNA: TGTGCCAGCAGCTTAACCGAGTCGGCTGAAGCTTTCTTT
CDR3 length: 13
J gene: TRBJ1-1
D gene: -
clone size: -
V gene: TRBV7-3

CDR3 protein: CASSVGGGSNEQFF
CDR3 DNA: TGTGCCAGCAGCGTTGGAGGGGGCTCCAATGAGCAGTTCTTC
CDR3 length: 14
J gene: TRBJ2-1
D gene: -
clone size: -
V gene: TRBV9

CDR3 protein: CASSLIQGASEAFF
CDR3 DNA: TGTGCCAGCAGCCTTATACAGGGCGCTAGCGAAGCTTTCTTT
CDR3 length: 14
J gene: TRBJ1-1
D gene: -
clone size: few
V gene: TRBV14

CDR3 protein: CASSKQGARTEAFF
CDR3 DNA: TGTGCCAGCAGTAAACAGGGGGCGCGGACTGAAGCTTTCTTT
CDR3 length: 14
J gene: TRBJ1-1
D gene: TRBD1
clone size: -
V gene: TRBV2

CDR3 protein: CASTSLSSYEQYF
CDR3 DNA: TGTGCCAGCACCTCTCTCAGCTCCTACGAGCAGTACTTC
CDR3 length: 13
J gene: TRBJ2-7
D gene: -
clone size: few
V gene: TRBV6-5

CDR3 protein: CAIRRTVDDYEQYF
CDR3 DNA: TGTGCCATCAGAAGGACAGTGGACGACTACGAGCAGTACTTC
CDR3 length: 14
J gene: TRBJ2-7
D gene: -
clone size: -
V gene: TRBV10-3

CDR3 protein: CASSPTANTQYF
CDR3 DNA: TGTGCCAGTAGTCCGACAGCAAATACGCAGTATTTT
CDR3 length: 12
J gene: TRBJ2-3
D gene: -
clone size: -
V gene: TRBV19

CDR3 protein: CASSLGRIYEQYF
CDR3 DNA: TGTGCCAGCAGCTTAGGGCGGATCTACGAGCAGTACTTC
CDR3 length: 13
J gene: TRBJ2-7
D gene: -
clone size: -
V gene: TRBV11-2

CDR3 protein: CASSPTGGSSPLHF
CDR3 DNA: TGTGCCAGCAGCCCGACAGGGGGCTCTTCACCCCTCCACTTT
CDR3 length: 14
J gene: TRBJ1-6
D gene: TRBD1
clone size: -
V gene: TRBV16

CDR3 protein: CASSHYRANSGNTIYF
CDR3 DNA: TGCGCCAGCAGCCATTACAGGGCCAACTCTGGAAACACCATATATTTT
CDR3 length: 16
J gene: TRBJ1-3
D gene: -
clone size: few
V gene: TRBV4-1

CDR3 protein: CASSTPGQGSYEQYF
CDR3 DNA: TGTGCCAGCAGTACCCCTGGACAGGGGTCCTACGAGCAGTACTTC
CDR3 length: 15
J gene: TRBJ2-7
D gene: TRBD1
clone size: once
V gene: TRBV28

CDR3 protein: CASSARDRGTQETQYF
CDR3 DNA: TGTGCCAGCAGCGCCCGGGACAGGGGGACCCAAGAGACCCAGTACTTC
CDR3 length: 16
J gene: TRBJ2-5
D gene: TRBD1
clone size: -
V gene: TRBV3-1/TRBV3-2

CDR3 protein: CASSLERGPYEQYF
CDR3 DNA: TGTGCCAGCAGCTTAGAGCGGGGGCCTTACGAGCAGTACTTC
CDR3 length: 14
J gene: TRBJ2-7
D gene: TRBD2
clone size: -
V gene: TRBV7-9

CDR3 protein: CASSLARRGGLFTDTQYF
CDR3 DNA: TGTGCCAGCAGCTTGGCCCGGCGGGGGGGCCTCTTCACAGATACGCAGTATTTT
CDR3 length: 18
J gene: TRBJ2-3
D gene: TRBD2
clone size: once
V gene: TRBV5-8

CDR3 protein: CASSQVGTTNTGELFF
CDR3 DNA: TGCGCCAGCAGCCAAGTGGGGACTACCAACACCGGGGAGCTGTTTTTT
CDR3 length: 16
J gene: TRBJ2-2
D gene: TRBD2
clone size: once
V gene: TRBV4-3

CDR3 protein: CASSQVPTGTFSYGYTF
CDR3 DNA: TGTGCCAGCAGCCAAGTTCCGACAGGTACTTTTAGCTATGGCTACACCTTC
CDR3 length: 17
J gene: TRBJ1-2
D gene: -
clone size: -
V gene: TRBV3-1/TRBV3-2

CDR3 protein: CASSADSQPYGYTF
CDR3 DNA: TGTGCCAGCAGCGCGGACAGTCAGCCCTATGGCTACACCTTC
CDR3 length: 14
J gene: TRBJ1-2
D gene: -
clone size: -
V gene: TRBV9

CDR3 protein: CASRQTQLFNQPQHF
CDR3 DNA: TGTGCCAGCAGACAGACGCAGCTCTTCAATCAGCCCCAGCATTTT
CDR3 length: 15
J gene: TRBJ1-5
D gene: -
clone size: -
V gene: TRBV6-5

CDR3 protein: CASWGDSLLFRPQHF
CDR3 DNA: TGCGCCAGCTGGGGGGACAGTCTATTGTTCAGACCCCAGCATTTT
CDR3 length: 15
J gene: TRBJ1-5
D gene: TRBD1
clone size: -
V gene: TRBV10-1

CDR3 protein: CASSVDPRQGNTGELFF
CDR3 DNA: TGTGCCAGCAGCGTAGACCCCCGGCAGGGGAACACCGGGGAGCTGTTTTTT
CDR3 length: 17
J gene: TRBJ2-2
D gene: -
clone size: -
V gene: TRBV9

CDR3 protein: CASSTNTGFYSGNTIYF
CDR3 DNA: TGTGCCAGCAGTACAAATACAGGGTTCTACTCTGGAAACACCATATATTTT
CDR3 length: 17
J gene: TRBJ1-3
D gene: -
clone size: -
V gene: TRBV7-8

CDR3 protein: CASSVGQGRNQPQHF
CDR3 DNA: TGCGCCAGCAGCGTGGGACAGGGTCGTAATCAGCCCCAGCATTTT
CDR3 length: 15
J gene: TRBJ1-5
D gene: TRBD1
clone size: -
V gene: TRBV5-1

CDR3 protein: CASSQAAGGETQYF
CDR3 DNA: TGTGCCAGCAGCCAAGCGGCGGGGGGAGAGACCCAGTACTTC
CDR3 length: 14
J gene: TRBJ2-5
D gene: TRBD2
clone size: -
V gene: TRBV3-1/TRBV3-2